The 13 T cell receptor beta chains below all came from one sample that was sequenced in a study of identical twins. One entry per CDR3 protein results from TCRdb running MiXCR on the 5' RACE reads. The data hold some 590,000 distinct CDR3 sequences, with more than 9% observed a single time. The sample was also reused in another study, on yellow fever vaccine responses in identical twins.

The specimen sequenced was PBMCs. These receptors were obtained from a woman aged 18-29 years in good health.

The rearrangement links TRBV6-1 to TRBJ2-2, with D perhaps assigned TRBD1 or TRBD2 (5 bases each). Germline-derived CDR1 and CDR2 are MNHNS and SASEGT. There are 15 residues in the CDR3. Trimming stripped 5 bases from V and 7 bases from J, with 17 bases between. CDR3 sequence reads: CASSRDWGNGGELFF. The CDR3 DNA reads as TGTGCCAGCAGTCGAGATTGGGGGAACGGCGGGGAGCTGTTTTTT.

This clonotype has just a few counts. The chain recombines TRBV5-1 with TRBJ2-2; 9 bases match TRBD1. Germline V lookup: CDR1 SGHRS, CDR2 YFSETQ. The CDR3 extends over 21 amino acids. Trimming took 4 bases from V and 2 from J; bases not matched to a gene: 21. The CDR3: CASSPTGTGISPKYNTGELFF. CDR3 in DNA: TGCGCCAGCAGCCCCACCGGGACAGGGATTTCCCCAAAATACAACACCGGGGAGCTGTTTTTT.

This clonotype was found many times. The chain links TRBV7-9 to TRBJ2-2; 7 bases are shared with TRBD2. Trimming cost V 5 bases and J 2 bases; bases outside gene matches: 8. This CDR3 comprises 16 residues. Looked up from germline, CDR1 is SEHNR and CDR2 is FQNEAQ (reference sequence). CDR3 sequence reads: CASSPWLAENTGELFF. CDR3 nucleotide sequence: TGTGCCAGCAGCCCCTGGCTAGCGGAAAACACCGGGGAGCTGTTTTTT.

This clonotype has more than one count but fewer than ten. The CDR3 bases are TGCAGTGCTGCTAACCTAGCGGGAGGGGAGACCCAGTACTTC. The encoded protein is CSAANLAGGETQYF. The V gene is TRBV20-1, the J gene TRBJ2-5, with 12 bases that match TRBD2. Unmatched junction bases numbered 6, after V lost 5 bases and J lost 5 bases. From germline, CDR1 is DFQATT and CDR2 SNEGSKA (reference sequence). The CDR3 is 14 amino acids.

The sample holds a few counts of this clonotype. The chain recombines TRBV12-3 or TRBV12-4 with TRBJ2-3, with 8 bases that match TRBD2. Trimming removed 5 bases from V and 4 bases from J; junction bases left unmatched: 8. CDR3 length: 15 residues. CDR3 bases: TGTGCCAGCAGTCCCACCGGGACTAGTTCAGATACGCAGTATTTT. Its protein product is CASSPTGTSSDTQYF.

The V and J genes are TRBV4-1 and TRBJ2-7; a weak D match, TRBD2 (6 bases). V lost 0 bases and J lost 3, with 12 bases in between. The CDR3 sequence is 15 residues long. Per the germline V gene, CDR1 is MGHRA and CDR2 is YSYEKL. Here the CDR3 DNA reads TGCGCCAGCAGCCAAGATGGGGGGATCTTCTACGAGCAGTACTTC. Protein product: CASSQDGGIFYEQYF.

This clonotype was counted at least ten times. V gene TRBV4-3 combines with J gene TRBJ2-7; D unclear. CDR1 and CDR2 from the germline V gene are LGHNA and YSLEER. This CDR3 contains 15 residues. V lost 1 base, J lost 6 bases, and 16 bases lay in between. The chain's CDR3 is CASSQGQINLSEQYF. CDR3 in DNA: TGCGCCAGCAGCCAAGGACAAATTAATCTCTCCGAGCAGTACTTC.

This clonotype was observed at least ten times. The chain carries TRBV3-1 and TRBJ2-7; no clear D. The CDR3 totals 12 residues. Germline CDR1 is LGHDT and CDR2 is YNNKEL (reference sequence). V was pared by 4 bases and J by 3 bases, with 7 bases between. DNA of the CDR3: TGTGCCAGCAGCCGAGTAATCTACGAGCAGTACTTC. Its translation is CASSRVIYEQYF.

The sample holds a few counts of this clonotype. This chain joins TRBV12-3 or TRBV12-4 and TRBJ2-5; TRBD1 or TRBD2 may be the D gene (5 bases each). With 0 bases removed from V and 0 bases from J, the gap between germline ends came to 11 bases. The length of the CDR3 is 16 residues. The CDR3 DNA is TGTGCCAGCAGTTTAGCCATGGGGGTCAACCAAGAGACCCAGTACTTC. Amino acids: CASSLAMGVNQETQYF.

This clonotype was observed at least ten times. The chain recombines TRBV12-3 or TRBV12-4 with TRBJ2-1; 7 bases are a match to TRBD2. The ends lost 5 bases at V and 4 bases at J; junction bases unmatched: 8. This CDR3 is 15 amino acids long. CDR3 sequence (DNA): TGTGCCAGCAGTGGGTTTGGGGGGGAATACAATGAGCAGTTCTTC. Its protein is CASSGFGGEYNEQFF.

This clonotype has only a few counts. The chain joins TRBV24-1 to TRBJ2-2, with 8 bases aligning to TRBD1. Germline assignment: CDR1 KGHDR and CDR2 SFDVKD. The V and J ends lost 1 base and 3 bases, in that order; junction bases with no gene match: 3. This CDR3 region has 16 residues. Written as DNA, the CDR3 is TGTGCCACCAGTGATTTACAGGGGGGAGACACCGGGGAGCTGTTTTTT. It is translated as CATSDLQGGDTGELFF.

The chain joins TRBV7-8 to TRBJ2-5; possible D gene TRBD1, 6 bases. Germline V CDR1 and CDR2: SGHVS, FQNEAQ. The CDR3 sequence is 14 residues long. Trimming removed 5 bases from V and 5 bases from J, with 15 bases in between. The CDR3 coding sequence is TGTGCCAGCAGCGAATACAGGGTTTTGGAGACCCAGTACTTC. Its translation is CASSEYRVLETQYF. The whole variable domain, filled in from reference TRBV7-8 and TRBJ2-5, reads GAGVSQSPRYKVAKRGQDVALRCDPISGHVSLFWYQQALGQGPEFLTYFQNEAQLDKSGLPSDRFFAERPEGSVSTLKIQRTQQEDSAVYLCASSEYRVLETQYFGPGTRLLVL.

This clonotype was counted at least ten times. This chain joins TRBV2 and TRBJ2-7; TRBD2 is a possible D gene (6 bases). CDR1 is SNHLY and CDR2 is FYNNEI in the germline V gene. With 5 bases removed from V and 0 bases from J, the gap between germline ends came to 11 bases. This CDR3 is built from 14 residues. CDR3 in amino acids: CASSPGESSYEQYF. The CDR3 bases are TGTGCCAGCAGTCCGGGAGAAAGCTCCTACGAGCAGTACTTC.